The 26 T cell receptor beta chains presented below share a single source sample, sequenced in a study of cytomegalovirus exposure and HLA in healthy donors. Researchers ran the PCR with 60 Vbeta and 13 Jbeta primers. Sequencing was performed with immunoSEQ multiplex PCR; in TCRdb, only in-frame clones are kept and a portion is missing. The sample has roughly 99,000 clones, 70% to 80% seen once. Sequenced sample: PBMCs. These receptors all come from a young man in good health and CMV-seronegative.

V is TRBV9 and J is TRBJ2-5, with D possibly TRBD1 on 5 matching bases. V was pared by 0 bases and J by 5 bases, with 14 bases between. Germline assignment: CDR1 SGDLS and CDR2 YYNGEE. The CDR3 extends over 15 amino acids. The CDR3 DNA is TGTGCCAGCAGCGTAGACGTCAGGGCAGGGGAGACCCAGTACTTC. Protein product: CASSVDVRAGETQYF.

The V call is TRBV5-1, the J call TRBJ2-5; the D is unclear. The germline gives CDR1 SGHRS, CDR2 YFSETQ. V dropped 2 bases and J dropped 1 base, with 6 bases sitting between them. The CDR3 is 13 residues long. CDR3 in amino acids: CASSFGPQETQYF. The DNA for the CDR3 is TGCGCCAGCAGCTTTGGCCCCCAAGAGACCCAGTACTTC.

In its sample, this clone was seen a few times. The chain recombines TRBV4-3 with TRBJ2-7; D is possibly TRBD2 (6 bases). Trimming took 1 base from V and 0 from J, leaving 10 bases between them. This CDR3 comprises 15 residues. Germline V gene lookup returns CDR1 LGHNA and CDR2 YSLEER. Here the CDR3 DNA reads TGCGCCAGCAGCCAAGTTCCGGGGGACTCCTACGAGCAGTACTTC. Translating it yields CASSQVPGDSYEQYF.

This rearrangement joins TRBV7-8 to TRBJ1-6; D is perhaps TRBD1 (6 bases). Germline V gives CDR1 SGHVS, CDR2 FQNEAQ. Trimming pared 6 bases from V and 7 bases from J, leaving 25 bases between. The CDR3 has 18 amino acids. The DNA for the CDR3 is TGTGCCAGCAGTCCTCGGGTCGCAGGGGCAAGCAAGAATTCACCCCTCCACTTT. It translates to CASSPRVAGASKNSPLHF.

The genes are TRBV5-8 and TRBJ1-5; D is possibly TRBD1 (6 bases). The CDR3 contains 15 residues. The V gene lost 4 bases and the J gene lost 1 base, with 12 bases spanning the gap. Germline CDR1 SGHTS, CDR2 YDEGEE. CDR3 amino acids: CASSLMGASNQPQHF. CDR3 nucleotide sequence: TGTGCCAGCAGCCTAATGGGGGCCAGCAATCAGCCCCAGCATTTT.

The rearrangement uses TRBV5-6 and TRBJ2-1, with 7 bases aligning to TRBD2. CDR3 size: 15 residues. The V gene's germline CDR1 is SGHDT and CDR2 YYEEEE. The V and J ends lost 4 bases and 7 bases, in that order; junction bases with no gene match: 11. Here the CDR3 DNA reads TGTGCCAGCAGCGCTAGCGGCATAGGCCGGAATGAGCAGTTCTTC. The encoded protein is CASSASGIGRNEQFF.

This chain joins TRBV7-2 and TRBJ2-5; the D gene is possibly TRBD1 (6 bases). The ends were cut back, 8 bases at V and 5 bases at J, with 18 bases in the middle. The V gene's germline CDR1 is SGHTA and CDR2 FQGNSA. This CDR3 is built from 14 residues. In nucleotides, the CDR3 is TGTGCCAGCTCCAGGACAGCTACCCGGGAGACCCAGTACTTC. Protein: CASSRTATRETQYF.

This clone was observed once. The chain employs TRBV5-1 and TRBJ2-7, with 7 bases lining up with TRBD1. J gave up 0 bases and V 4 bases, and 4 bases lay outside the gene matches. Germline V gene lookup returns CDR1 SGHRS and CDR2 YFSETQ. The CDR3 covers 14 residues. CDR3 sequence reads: CASSPGQSSYEQYF. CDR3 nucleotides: TGCGCCAGCAGCCCGGGACAGAGCTCCTACGAGCAGTACTTC.

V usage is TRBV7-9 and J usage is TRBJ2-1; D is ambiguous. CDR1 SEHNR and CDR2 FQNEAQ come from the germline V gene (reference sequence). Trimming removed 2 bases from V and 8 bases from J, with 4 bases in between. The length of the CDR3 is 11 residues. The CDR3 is CASSLLDEQFF. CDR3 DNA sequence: TGTGCCAGCAGCTTATTAGATGAGCAGTTCTTC.

The CDR3 region has the DNA TGCGCCAGCAGCCAAGAGGTAGCGGGGGTCTCAGATACGCAGTATTTT. As protein: CASSQEVAGVSDTQYF. This rearrangement joins TRBV4-1 to TRBJ2-3; the match to TRBD2 covers 9 bases. Per the germline V gene, CDR1 is MGHRA and CDR2 is YSYEKL. The CDR3 consists of 16 residues. V was clipped by 0 bases and J by 4 bases; unmatched bases: 5.

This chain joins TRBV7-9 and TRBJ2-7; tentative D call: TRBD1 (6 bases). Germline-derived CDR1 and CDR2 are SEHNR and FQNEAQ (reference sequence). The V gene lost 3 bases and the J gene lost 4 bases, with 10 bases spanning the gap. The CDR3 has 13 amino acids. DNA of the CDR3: TGTGCCAGCAGCTTTCCGGGGACATACGAGCAGTACTTC. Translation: CASSFPGTYEQYF.

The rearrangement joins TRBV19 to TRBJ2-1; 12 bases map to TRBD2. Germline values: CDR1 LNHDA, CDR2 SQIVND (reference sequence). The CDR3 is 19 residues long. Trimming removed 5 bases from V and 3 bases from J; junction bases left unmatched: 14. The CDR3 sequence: CASSPTGGLAGPSYNEQFF. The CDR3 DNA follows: TGTGCCAGTAGTCCCACAGGGGGACTAGCGGGCCCTAGCTACAATGAGCAGTTCTTC. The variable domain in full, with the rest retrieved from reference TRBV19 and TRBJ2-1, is DGGITQSPKYLFRKEGQNVTLSCEQNLNHDAMYWYRQDPGQGLRLIYYSQIVNDFQKGDIAEGYSVSREKKESFPLTVTSAQKNPTAFYLCASSPTGGLAGPSYNEQFFGPGTRLTVL.

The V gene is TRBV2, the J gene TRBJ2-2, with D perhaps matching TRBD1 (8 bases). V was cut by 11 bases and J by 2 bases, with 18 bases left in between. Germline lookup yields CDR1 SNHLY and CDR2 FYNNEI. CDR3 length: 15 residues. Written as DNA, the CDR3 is TGTGCCGGGGGGGGACAGGCTGCAAACACCGGGGAGCTGTTTTTT. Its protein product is CAGGGQAANTGELFF.

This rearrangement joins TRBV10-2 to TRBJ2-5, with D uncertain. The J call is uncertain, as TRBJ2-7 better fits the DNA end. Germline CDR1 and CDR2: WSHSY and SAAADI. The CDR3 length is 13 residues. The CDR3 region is CASSVLTSYEQYF. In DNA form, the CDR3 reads TGCGCCAGCAGTGTCCTAACTTCTTACGAGCAGTACTTC.

The chain's CDR3 is CASSLRGWDTGELFF. The DNA for the CDR3 is TGTGCCAGCAGCCTACGGGGGTGGGACACCGGGGAGCTGTTTTTT. The V gene is TRBV4-2, the J gene TRBJ2-2, with a tentative D call TRBD2 (6 bases). CDR1 and CDR2 from the germline V gene are LGHNA and YNFKEQ. The CDR3 consists of 15 residues. Trimming removed 4 bases at V and 3 bases at J, with 12 bases between.

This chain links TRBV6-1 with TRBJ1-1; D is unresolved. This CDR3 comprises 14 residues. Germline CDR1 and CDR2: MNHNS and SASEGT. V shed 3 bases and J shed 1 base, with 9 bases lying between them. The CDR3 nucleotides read TGTGCCAGCAGTGATTGGCGGAAGAACACTGAAGCTTTCTTT. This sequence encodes CASSDWRKNTEAFF.

CDR3 nucleotide sequence: TGCGCCAGCAGCCTACTAGGGGGGGAAACCGGGGAGCTGTTTTTT. Translation gives CASSLLGGETGELFF. V gene TRBV4-1 combines with J gene TRBJ2-2, with D possibly being TRBD2 (7 bases). With 4 bases removed from V and 5 bases from J, the gap between germline ends came to 14 bases. CDR1 MGHRA and CDR2 YSYEKL come from the germline V gene. The CDR3 runs to 15 residues.

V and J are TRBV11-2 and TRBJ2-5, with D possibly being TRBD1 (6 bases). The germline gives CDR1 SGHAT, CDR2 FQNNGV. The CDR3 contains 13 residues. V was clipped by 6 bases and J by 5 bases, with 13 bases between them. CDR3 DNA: TGTGCCAGCAGTTCTACGGACAGCGAGACCCAGTACTTC. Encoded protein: CASSSTDSETQYF.

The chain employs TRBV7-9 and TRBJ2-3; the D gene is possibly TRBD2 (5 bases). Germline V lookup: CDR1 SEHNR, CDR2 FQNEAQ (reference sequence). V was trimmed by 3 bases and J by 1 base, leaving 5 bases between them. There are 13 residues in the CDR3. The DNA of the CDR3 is TGTGCCAGCAGCTTCGGGGGCACAGATACGCAGTATTTT. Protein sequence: CASSFGGTDTQYF.

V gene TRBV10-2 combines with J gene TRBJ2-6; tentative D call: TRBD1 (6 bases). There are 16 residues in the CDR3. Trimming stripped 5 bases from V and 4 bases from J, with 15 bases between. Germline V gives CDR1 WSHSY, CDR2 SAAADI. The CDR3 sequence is CASSPITGSGANVLTF. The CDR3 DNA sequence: TGCGCCAGCAGTCCCATCACAGGGTCCGGGGCCAACGTCCTGACTTTC.

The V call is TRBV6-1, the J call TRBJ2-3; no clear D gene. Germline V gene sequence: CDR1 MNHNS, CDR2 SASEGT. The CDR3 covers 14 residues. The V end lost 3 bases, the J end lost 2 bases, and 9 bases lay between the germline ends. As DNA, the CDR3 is TGTGCCAGCAGTGAGACTCGATACACAGATACGCAGTATTTT. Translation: CASSETRYTDTQYF.

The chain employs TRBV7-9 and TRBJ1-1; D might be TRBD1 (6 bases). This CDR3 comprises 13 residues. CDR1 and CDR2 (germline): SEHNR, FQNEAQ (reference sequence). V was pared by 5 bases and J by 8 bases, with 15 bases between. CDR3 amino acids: CASSARDKGEAFF. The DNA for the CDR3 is TGTGCCAGCAGCGCCCGGGACAAGGGGGAAGCTTTCTTT.

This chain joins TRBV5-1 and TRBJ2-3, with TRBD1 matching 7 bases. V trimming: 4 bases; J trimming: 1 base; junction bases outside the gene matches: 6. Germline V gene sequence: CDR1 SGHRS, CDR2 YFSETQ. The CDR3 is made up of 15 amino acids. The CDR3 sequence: CASSEIGTGTDTQYF. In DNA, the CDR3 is TGCGCCAGCAGCGAGATCGGGACAGGCACAGATACGCAGTATTTT.

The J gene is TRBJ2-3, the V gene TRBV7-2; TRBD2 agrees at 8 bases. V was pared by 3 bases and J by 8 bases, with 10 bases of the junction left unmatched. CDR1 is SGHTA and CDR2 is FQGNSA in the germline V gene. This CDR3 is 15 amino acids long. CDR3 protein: CASSFGVDGRGTQYF. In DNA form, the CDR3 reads TGTGCCAGCAGCTTCGGGGTTGACGGGAGGGGTACGCAGTATTTT.

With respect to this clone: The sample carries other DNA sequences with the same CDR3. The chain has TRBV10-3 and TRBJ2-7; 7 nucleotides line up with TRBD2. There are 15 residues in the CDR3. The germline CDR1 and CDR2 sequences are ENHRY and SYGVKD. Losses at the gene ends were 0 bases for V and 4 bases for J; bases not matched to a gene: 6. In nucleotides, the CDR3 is TGTGCCATCAGTGAGTCAAGCGGGGCTGGGTACGAGCAGTACTTC. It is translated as CAISESSGAGYEQYF.

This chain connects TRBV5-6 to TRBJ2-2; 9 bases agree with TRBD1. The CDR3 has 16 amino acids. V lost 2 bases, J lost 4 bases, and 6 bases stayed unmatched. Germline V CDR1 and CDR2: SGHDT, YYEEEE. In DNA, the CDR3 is TGTGCCAGCAGCTTCTCTGGGACAGGGTTCACCGGGGAGCTGTTTTTT. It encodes CASSFSGTGFTGELFF. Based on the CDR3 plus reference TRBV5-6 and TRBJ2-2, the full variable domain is DAGVTQSPTHLIKTRGQQVTLRCSPKSGHDTVSWYQQALGQGPQFIFQYYEEEERQRGNFPDRFSGHQFPNYSSELNVNALLLGDSALYLCASSFSGTGFTGELFFGEGSRLTVL.